These T cell receptor beta chains were read from a single sample in a study of blood T cell repertoires in COVID-19. Measured with immunoSEQ multiplex PCR; TCRdb has only the in-frame clones, and not every one. The sample lists about 150,000 clones, 84% occurring once. Sequenced material: PBMCs or T cells enriched from blood (not recorded which). These receptors all stem from a man aged 50-60 years who had recovered from COVID-19. CDR3s leave out the opening cysteine and the closing phenylalanine or tryptophan. A D gene is named only where the DNA matches it firmly.

TRBV5-1,TRBJ1-1,-,ASSREGGNTEAF
TRBV3-1/TRBV3-2,TRBJ1-1,-,ASSQVRTGKLMNTEAF
TRBV9,TRBJ2-3,-,ASSVTGAGSLDTQY
TRBV3-1/TRBV3-2,TRBJ2-1,TRBD2,ASSHRLAGADEQF
TRBV3-1/TRBV3-2,TRBJ2-3,-,ASSQREDTQY
TRBV18,TRBJ2-7,-,ASSPQSGSRTGEQY
TRBV7-8,TRBJ2-7,TRBD1,ASSLAPGTVYEQY
TRBV21-1,TRBJ1-5,-,ASSKVETGLSNQPQH
TRBV5-1,TRBJ2-1,TRBD1,ASSLVQGLYNEQF
TRBV2,TRBJ1-5,TRBD1,ASSQGQGDNQPQH
TRBV4-3,TRBJ2-7,TRBD2,ASSQAFSGGSGHEQY
TRBV5-1,TRBJ2-2,-,ASSPFISQGITGELF
TRBV5-1,TRBJ2-6,-,ASSHGTNVLT
TRBV5-6,TRBJ2-3,-,ASSLVQIGTDTQY
TRBV10-3,TRBJ2-7,TRBD2,AISDPGGSYEQY
TRBV5-6,TRBJ1-2,TRBD1,ASRLTGTGGAGGYT
TRBV7-3,TRBJ2-3,TRBD1,ASSSGQGADTQY
TRBV3-1/TRBV3-2,TRBJ2-7,-,ASPQTYEQY
TRBV6-2/TRBV6-3,TRBJ2-2,TRBD1,ASSHRTGWDTGELF
TRBV18,TRBJ1-2,-,ASSPLDIPGYT
TRBV6-5,TRBJ1-2,TRBD1,ATGTGSNYGYT
TRBV21-1,TRBJ1-5,-,ASSGRDRARQPQH
TRBV4-2,TRBJ2-7,-,ASSHEADSPYEQY
TRBV11-2,TRBJ2-7,TRBD2,ASRNRTSSYEQY
TRBV29-1,TRBJ1-5,-,SVSTGFLGNQPQH
TRBV4-1,TRBJ2-7,-,ASSQVSLSYEQY
TRBV2,TRBJ1-2,-,ASSEGRVAGYT
TRBV7-3,TRBJ2-1,TRBD1,ASSWDSNNEQF
TRBV4-3,TRBJ2-7,-,ASSLQGDTPYEQY
TRBV27,TRBJ1-4,-,ASSLSQVTTNEKLF
TRBV7-3,TRBJ1-5,-,ASSDRDFYSNQPQH
TRBV18,TRBJ2-2,TRBD1,ASSTGQGTTGELF
TRBV29-1,TRBJ1-1,TRBD1,SVERGRGGTNTEAF
TRBV30,TRBJ2-7,TRBD1,AWSVPDRHHEQY
TRBV2,TRBJ2-2,-,ASRGSSLKTGELF
TRBV9,TRBJ1-4,-,ASSVGPSTEGVKLF
TRBV9,TRBJ1-5,TRBD1,ASSVGTGSNQPQH
TRBV27,TRBJ2-3,-,ASSLVFRSTDTQY
TRBV4-1,TRBJ1-5,TRBD1,ASSQERQGDQPQH
TRBV7-8,TRBJ1-5,TRBD1,ASSPSDRGRFQPQH
TRBV5-1,TRBJ2-7,-,ASNSGTATYEQY
TRBV14,TRBJ1-1,-,ASSQEGAVNTEAF
TRBV15,TRBJ2-1,-,ATSRRSTGYNEQF
TRBV18,TRBJ1-1,TRBD1,ASSPPGTGSLGTEAF
TRBV11-2,TRBJ2-5,-,ASSLGVQETQY
TRBV19,TRBJ1-4,TRBD1,ASIRGTGGEKLF
TRBV18,TRBJ2-7,TRBD1,ASSPAPGTGGGEQY
TRBV10-3,TRBJ1-4,-,ATSGGANEKLF
TRBV4-2,TRBJ1-1,-,ASSQDQTQRNTEAF
TRBV7-2,TRBJ2-7,TRBD2,ASSFEATRGAREQY
TRBV9,TRBJ2-5,-,ASSPRLEETQY
TRBV13,TRBJ2-6,-,ASSLRGHSGANVLT
TRBV6-6,TRBJ2-3,TRBD2,ASRISGGAGDTQY
TRBV7-7,TRBJ2-2,-,ASSFQINTGELF
TRBV7-2,TRBJ2-7,-,ASSQRGGRSYEQY